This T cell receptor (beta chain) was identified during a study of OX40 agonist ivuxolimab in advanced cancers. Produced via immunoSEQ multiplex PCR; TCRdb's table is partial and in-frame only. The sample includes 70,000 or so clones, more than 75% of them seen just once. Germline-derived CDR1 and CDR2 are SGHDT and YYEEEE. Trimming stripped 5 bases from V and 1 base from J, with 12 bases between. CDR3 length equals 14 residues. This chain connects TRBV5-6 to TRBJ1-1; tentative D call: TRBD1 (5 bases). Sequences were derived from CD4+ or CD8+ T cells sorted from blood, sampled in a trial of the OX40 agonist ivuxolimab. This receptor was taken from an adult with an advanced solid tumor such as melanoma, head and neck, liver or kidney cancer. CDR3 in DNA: TGTGCCAGCAGAGCGGGGACGGGGAACACTGAAGCTTTCTTT. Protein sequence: CASRAGTGNTEAFF.